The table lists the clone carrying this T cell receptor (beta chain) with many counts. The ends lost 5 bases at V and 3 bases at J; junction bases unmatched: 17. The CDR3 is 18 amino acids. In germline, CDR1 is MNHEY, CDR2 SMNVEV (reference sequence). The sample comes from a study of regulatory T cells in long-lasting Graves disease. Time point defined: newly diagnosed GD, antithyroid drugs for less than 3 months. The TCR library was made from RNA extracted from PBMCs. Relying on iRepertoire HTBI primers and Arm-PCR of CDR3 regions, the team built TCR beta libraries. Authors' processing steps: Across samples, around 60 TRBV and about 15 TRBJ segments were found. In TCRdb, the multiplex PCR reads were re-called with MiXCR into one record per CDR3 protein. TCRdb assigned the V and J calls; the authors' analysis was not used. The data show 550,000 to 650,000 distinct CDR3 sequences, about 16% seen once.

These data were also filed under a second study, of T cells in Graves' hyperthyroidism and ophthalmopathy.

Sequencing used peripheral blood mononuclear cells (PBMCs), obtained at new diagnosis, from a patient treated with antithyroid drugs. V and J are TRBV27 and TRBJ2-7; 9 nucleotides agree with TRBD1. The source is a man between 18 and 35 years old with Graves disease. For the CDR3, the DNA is TGTGCCAGCAGTCAAAACGGAATCCTCGGACAGGGGTTCTACGAGCAGTACTTC. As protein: CASSQNGILGQGFYEQYF.